This TCR beta chain derives from a study of T cell responses to AZD1222 COVID-19 vaccine. Trimming took off 5 bases at V and 1 base at J, with 15 bases between the two ends. Germline V gene data show CDR1 as SGHAT and CDR2 as FQNNGV. This CDR3 comprises 16 residues. This table comes from immunoSEQ multiplex PCR, and its TCRdb copy is limited to in-frame clones, with some not included. Among 150,000 to 200,000 clones listed, approximately 90% were seen once. The TCR sequence derives from an adult in good health. This specimen consisted of peripheral blood, obtained on day 0 of AZD1222 vaccination. The V gene is TRBV11-2, the J gene TRBJ1-5; the D gene is possibly TRBD1 (5 bases). The CDR3 loop is CASSTRDPRSNQPQHF. In DNA form, the CDR3 reads TGTGCCAGCAGCACCCGGGACCCTAGGAGCAATCAGCCCCAGCATTTT.